Listed below are T cell receptor beta chains from one sample, sequenced in a study of immune characteristics of hereditary and idiopathic chronic pancreatitis. Measured with immunoSEQ multiplex PCR; TCRdb has only the in-frame clones, and not every one. The repertoire holds thousands of clones, with roughly 80% as singletons. The sample was pancreas tissue with idiopathic chronic pancreatitis. Receptors were obtained from a human donor with chronic pancreatitis. CDR3s include the opening cysteine and the closing phenylalanine or tryptophan. The D gene is left open where the match is weak. Only part of the rows carry a size: once, few, many, or a class if the clone is expanded.

V	D	size	J	CDR3	DNA
TRBV5-8	TRBD1	NA	TRBJ1-4	CASSLRGGGEKLFF	TGTGCCAGCAGCTTGAGAGGGGGCGGTGAAAAACTGTTTTTT
TRBV14	NA	once	TRBJ2-2	CASSQGGKENTGELFF	TGTGCCAGCAGCCAAGGCGGTAAAGAGAACACCGGGGAGCTGTTTTTT
TRBV14	NA	few	TRBJ2-1	CASSQVGLGYSNEQFF	TGTGCCAGCAGCCAAGTGGGGCTGGGCTACTCTAATGAGCAGTTCTTC
TRBV4-3	TRBD2	NA	TRBJ2-1	CASSQVLREAEQFF	TGCGCCAGCAGCCAAGTTCTGCGGGAGGCTGAGCAGTTCTTC
TRBV12-3/TRBV12-4	NA	NA	TRBJ2-7	CASSFVDEQYF	TGTGCCAGCAGTTTCGTAGACGAGCAGTACTTC
TRBV6-5	NA	NA	TRBJ1-4	CASSYPRNEKLFF	TGTGCCAGCAGTTACCCCAGGAATGAAAAACTGTTTTTT
TRBV6-2/TRBV6-3	NA	NA	TRBJ2-5	CASSYPGRLGETQYF	TGTGCCAGCAGCTATCCCGGGCGGCTCGGTGAGACCCAGTACTTC
TRBV15	NA	NA	TRBJ1-6	CATGSENSPLHF	TGTGCCACCGGTTCGGAGAATTCACCCCTCCACTTT
TRBV4-3	NA	NA	TRBJ2-2	CASSQDGPAGSGELFF	TGCGCCAGCAGCCAAGATGGGCCGGCGGGGAGTGGGGAGCTGTTTTTT
TRBV5-1	NA	NA	TRBJ1-3	CASSLAGNSGNTIYF	TGCGCCAGCAGCTTGGCGGGAAACTCTGGAAACACCATATATTTT
TRBV6-4	TRBD2	NA	TRBJ2-3	CASSDGTSGTDTQYF	TGTGCCAGCAGTGACGGGACTAGCGGCACAGATACGCAGTATTTT
TRBV21-1	NA	NA	TRBJ2-5	CASSRGSRQETQYF	TGTGCCAGCAGCAGGGGGAGCCGCCAAGAGACCCAGTACTTC
TRBV24-1	NA	NA	TRBJ1-5	CATSNGQSNQPQHF	TGTGCCACCAGTAACGGACAAAGCAATCAGCCCCAGCATTTT
TRBV5-4	TRBD2	NA	TRBJ2-5	CASSPGGAGETQYF	TGTGCCAGCAGCCCGGGGGGTGCGGGGGAGACCCAGTACTTC
TRBV7-9	NA	NA	TRBJ2-3	CASSLDGRLTLDTQYF	TGTGCCAGCAGCTTAGATGGCAGATTGACTTTAGATACGCAGTATTTT
TRBV19	TRBD2	NA	TRBJ2-5	CASSLAGGPRETQYF	TGTGCCAGTAGTTTGGCGGGGGGGCCTCGAGAGACCCAGTACTTC
TRBV10-3	TRBD1	NA	TRBJ1-2	CAISAQTSGTGEPGYTF	TGTGCCATCAGTGCCCAAACCTCCGGGACAGGCGAACCTGGCTACACCTTC
TRBV7-2	TRBD2	few	TRBJ2-1	CASSLVSGGGAYNEQFF	TGTGCCAGCAGCTTAGTTTCTGGGGGGGGTGCCTACAATGAGCAGTTCTTC
TRBV5-6	NA	NA	TRBJ2-7	CASSLGQGSYEQYF	TGTGCCAGCAGCTTGGGTCAGGGGAGCTACGAGCAGTACTTC
TRBV11-3	NA	few	TRBJ2-3	CASSFSPSNRDTQYF	TGTGCCAGCAGCTTCTCCCCCTCGAACAGGGATACGCAGTATTTT
TRBV6-2/TRBV6-3	NA	once	TRBJ2-7	CASSSERYYEQYF	TGTGCCAGCAGTTCGGAGCGGTACTACGAGCAGTACTTC
TRBV6-5	NA	few	TRBJ1-6	CASSYVTADYNSPLHF	TGTGCCAGCAGTTACGTCACAGCCGATTATAATTCACCCCTCCACTTT
TRBV11-3	TRBD1	NA	TRBJ2-3	CASSRQSGGLVDTQYF	TGTGCCAGCAGCCGTCAATCAGGGGGCTTAGTAGATACGCAGTATTTT
TRBV6-4	NA	few	TRBJ2-2	CASGNGTENTGELFF	TGTGCCAGCGGTAACGGGACGGAGAACACCGGGGAGCTGTTTTTT
TRBV9	NA	NA	TRBJ2-2	CASSVGYPGELFF	TGTGCCAGCAGCGTAGGATACCCCGGGGAGCTGTTTTTT
TRBV7-6	NA	NA	TRBJ2-3	CASSFSFGSSTDTQYF	TGTGCCAGCAGCTTCTCTTTCGGGTCAAGCACAGATACGCAGTATTTT
TRBV10-3	TRBD1	large	TRBJ2-3	CAISEADRADTQYF	TGTGCCATCAGTGAGGCGGACAGGGCAGATACGCAGTATTTT
TRBV7-3	NA	once	TRBJ1-2	CASSLTAASGGYTF	TGTGCCAGCAGCTTAACAGCCGCCTCTGGGGGCTACACCTTC
TRBV7-9	NA	NA	TRBJ2-3	CASSFLAPSTDTQYF	TGTGCCAGCAGCTTCCTAGCTCCTAGCACAGATACGCAGTATTTT
TRBV5-8	NA	NA	TRBJ2-6	CASSLRRSGANVLTF	TGTGCCAGCAGCTTACGCCGCTCTGGGGCCAACGTCCTGACTTTC
TRBV9	NA	NA	TRBJ1-5	CASSVRGDDQPQHF	TGTGCCAGCAGCGTACGGGGCGACGATCAGCCCCAGCATTTT
TRBV6-5	NA	once	TRBJ1-2	CASRREDYGYTF	TGTGCCAGCAGACGCGAAGACTATGGCTACACCTTC
TRBV30	NA	NA	TRBJ1-4	CAWGTGTPGEKLFF	TGTGCCTGGGGGACCGGGACCCCGGGCGAAAAACTGTTTTTT